This T cell receptor (beta chain) was obtained from a study of cytomegalovirus exposure and HLA in healthy donors. The PCR was carried out with 60 Vbeta primers and 13 Jbeta primers. Assay: immunoSEQ multiplex PCR; the TCRdb copy retains only in-frame clones and omits some. The table has 85,000 to 90,000 clones, approximately 72% seen once. Germline CDR1 and CDR2: SGHTA and FQGNSA. V shed 5 bases and J shed 12 bases, with 14 bases lying between them. CDR3 length: 12 amino acids. The chain employs TRBV7-2 and TRBJ2-1; maybe TRBD2 (5 bases). Sequenced material: PBMCs. This clonotype was sampled from a man aged 30 to 45 in good health and CMV-seropositive. The CDR3 is CASSRRFEGQFF. The CDR3 DNA reads as TGTGCCAGCAGCCGAAGGTTTGAGGGGCAGTTCTTC. The entire variable domain, with the rest obtained from reference TRBV7-2 and TRBJ2-1, is as follows: GAGVSQSPSNKVTEKGKDVELRCDPISGHTALYWYRQSLGQGLEFLIYFQGNSAPDKSGLPSDRFSAERTGGSVSTLTIQRTQQEDSAVYLCASSRRFEGQFFGPGTRLTVL.